Shown below are 29 T cell receptor beta chains from a single sample sequenced in a study of T cell responses to AZD1222 COVID-19 vaccine. This table comes from immunoSEQ multiplex PCR, and its TCRdb copy is limited to in-frame clones, with some not included. This repertoire shows about 100,000 clones, about 90% found once; its top ten account for around 6.7%. The sample consisted of peripheral blood, taken on day 0 of AZD1222 vaccination. The receptors here all came from an adult in good health.

CDR3 sequence (DNA): TGTGCCAGCCGGGACAGGGGGGCCGGAACTGAAGCTTTCTTT. This sequence encodes CASRDRGAGTEAFF. This sequence joins TRBV3-1 (or the pseudogene TRBV3-2) and TRBJ1-1; 11 bases agree with TRBD1. Germline loops: CDR1 LGHDT, CDR2 YNNKEL (reference sequence). The CDR3 is 14 amino acids. Germline trimming cut 8 bases from V and 5 bases from J; bases unmatched to any gene: 7.

This clone was seen once. V is TRBV6-4 and J is TRBJ2-3, with D maybe TRBD2 (6 bases). This CDR3 is 15 amino acids long. Germline CDR1 is MRHNA and CDR2 is SNTAGT. V dropped 2 bases and J dropped 6 bases, with 15 bases sitting between them. This CDR3 is CASSDGRLGDDTQYF. In DNA, the CDR3 is TGTGCCAGCAGTGACGGGAGACTAGGGGACGATACGCAGTATTTT.

V and J are TRBV7-3 and TRBJ2-1; D gene ambiguous. The CDR3 is 11 amino acids. Trimming cost V 5 bases and J 10 bases, with 9 bases left between them. Germline V gene sequence: CDR1 SGHTA, CDR2 FQGTGA. The CDR3 here is CASSQSREQFF. The CDR3 bases are TGTGCCAGCAGCCAAAGCCGGGAGCAGTTCTTC. Filled out from reference TRBV7-3 and TRBJ2-1, the complete variable domain reads GAGVSQTPSNKVTEKGKYVELRCDPISGHTALYWYRQSLGQGPEFLIYFQGTGAADDSGLPNDRFFAVRPEGSVSTLKIQRTERGDSAVYLCASSQSREQFFGPGTRLTVL.

The chain joins TRBV28 to TRBJ2-5; no clear D gene. Germline loops: CDR1 MDHEN, CDR2 SYDVKM. This CDR3 has 11 amino acids. The CDR3 bases are TGTTCTATACCCCCCGGAGAGACCCAGTACTTC. This codes for CSIPPGETQYF.

J is TRBJ1-5 and V is TRBV20-1; 7 positions match TRBD1. The CDR3 sequence is 15 residues long. Germline V lookup: CDR1 DFQATT, CDR2 SNEGSKA (reference sequence). The V segment lost 3 bases and the J segment 3 bases; nucleotides outside the gene matches: 8. The CDR3 DNA sequence: TGCAGTGCTAGTCAGGGGGGGATTTCCAATCAGCCCCAGCATTTT. This gives the protein CSASQGGISNQPQHF.

The chain couples TRBV27 to TRBJ1-2; D call uncertain. Per germline, CDR1 MNHEY and CDR2 SMNVEV (reference sequence). V was clipped by 6 bases and J by 7 bases, with 15 bases between them. CDR3 length equals 13 residues. CDR3 coding DNA: TGTGCCAGCAGGGTTCGGTTCGGAGCTGGCTACACCTTC. Its protein is CASRVRFGAGYTF.

The chain has TRBV7-9 and TRBJ1-2, with TRBD1 matching 9 bases. From germline, CDR1 is SEHNR and CDR2 FQNEAQ (reference sequence). The CDR3 runs to 15 residues. Trimming cost V 2 bases and J 6 bases; bases outside gene matches: 7. As DNA, the CDR3 is TGTGCCAGCAGCTTATCCGAAACAGGGGGCAATGGCTACACCTTC. It codes for CASSLSETGGNGYTF.

This clone was detected only a few times. V gene TRBV24-1 combines with J gene TRBJ2-1; tentative D call: TRBD2 (6 bases). CDR3 length: 17 residues. Trimming took 5 bases from V and 6 from J, leaving 22 bases between them. CDR1 and CDR2 from the germline V gene are KGHDR and SFDVKD. CDR3 in amino acids: CATSAAQLAGGFNEQFF. The CDR3 DNA sequence: TGTGCCACCAGTGCCGCGCAACTAGCCGGAGGATTCAATGAGCAGTTCTTC.

J is TRBJ2-1 and V is TRBV7-3, with D maybe TRBD2 (5 bases). The CDR3 length is 13 residues. Per germline, CDR1 SGHTA and CDR2 FQGTGA. The germline V and J ends were trimmed by 5 bases and 8 bases, with 13 bases remaining between them. For the CDR3, the DNA is TGTGCCAGCAGCATCCGCCTGAGGGATGAGCAGTTCTTC. Residues: CASSIRLRDEQFF.

This chain links TRBV4-3 with TRBJ1-4; 10 bases are shared with TRBD1. The germline V gene encodes CDR1 LGHNA and CDR2 YSLEER. The ends lost 1 base at V and 5 bases at J; junction bases unmatched: 10. The CDR3 runs 18 residues. The DNA for the CDR3 is TGCGCCAGCAGCCAAGCCCGACAGGGGGCAAGAGTAAATGAAAAACTGTTTTTT. It translates to CASSQARQGARVNEKLFF.

The rearrangement joins TRBV3-1 (or the pseudogene TRBV3-2) to TRBJ1-2, with D possibly matching TRBD1 (5 bases). The germline V and J ends were trimmed by 1 base and 13 bases, with 22 bases remaining between them. The CDR3 contains 15 residues. In germline, CDR1 is LGHDT, CDR2 YNNKEL (reference sequence). The CDR3: CASSQGYRGGSFSTF. DNA for the CDR3: TGTGCCAGCAGCCAAGGGTATAGGGGCGGCAGTTTCTCCACCTTC.

The chain links TRBV24-1 to TRBJ1-2, with D uncertain. Trimming removed 1 base at V and 8 bases at J, with 10 bases between. This CDR3 spans 13 amino acids. Looked up from germline, CDR1 is KGHDR and CDR2 is SFDVKD. The DNA of the CDR3 is TGTGCCACCAGTGATTTTCGGGGTTGGGGCTACACCTTC. This gives the protein CATSDFRGWGYTF.

A single count supports this clone. J is TRBJ2-1 and V is TRBV27, with D possibly being TRBD1 or TRBD2 (6 bases each). The CDR3 sequence is 16 residues long. V shed 5 bases and J shed 7 bases, with 21 bases lying between them. Germline-derived CDR1 and CDR2 are MNHEY and SMNVEV (reference sequence). The CDR3 sequence is CASSPLRSGGGNEQFF. In DNA, the CDR3 is TGTGCCAGCAGTCCCCTGAGAAGCGGAGGGGGGAATGAGCAGTTCTTC.

J is TRBJ2-7 and V is TRBV28; D perhaps matches TRBD2 (7 bases). This CDR3 region has 14 residues. Germline loops: CDR1 MDHEN, CDR2 SYDVKM. Trimming removed 5 bases from V and 6 bases from J, with 17 bases in between. The CDR3 sequence: CASSRAGGRVEQYF. In nucleotides, the CDR3 is TGTGCCAGCAGTCGAGCCGGGGGGCGGGTCGAGCAGTACTTC. The full variable domain, completed using reference TRBV28 and TRBJ2-7, is DVKVTQSSRYLVKRTGEKVFLECVQDMDHENMFWYRQDPGLGLRLIYFSYDVKMKEKGDIPEGYSVSREKKERFSLILESASTNQTSMYLCASSRAGGRVEQYFGPGTRLTVT.

The V gene is TRBV5-6, the J gene TRBJ2-7; possibly TRBD2 for D (6 bases). The V end was cut by 3 bases, the J end by 3 bases, with 13 bases between. The CDR3 consists of 14 residues. Germline assignment: CDR1 SGHDT and CDR2 YYEEEE. The CDR3 sequence: CASSSAGPFYEQYF. In nucleotides, the CDR3 is TGTGCCAGCAGCTCAGCGGGCCCTTTCTACGAGCAGTACTTC.

In its sample, this clone was seen a few times. The chain is built from TRBV13 and TRBJ1-5; a possible D gene is TRBD1 (5 bases). Trimming removed 5 bases from V and 0 bases from J, with 11 bases in between. The CDR3 extends over 15 amino acids. Germline loops: CDR1 PRHDT, CDR2 FYEKMQ (reference sequence). CDR3 amino acids: CASSHRGVSNQPQHF. In DNA, the CDR3 is TGTGCCAGCAGCCACCGAGGGGTTAGCAATCAGCCCCAGCATTTT.

This clone has only one observation. The rearrangement joins TRBV11-2 to TRBJ2-7; tentative D call: TRBD1 (5 bases). CDR1 is SGHAT, CDR2 FQNNGV, per germline. V shed 5 bases and J shed 6 bases, with 17 bases lying between them. This CDR3 spans 14 amino acids. This CDR3 is CASSPQVSGSEQYF. Written as DNA, the CDR3 is TGTGCCAGCAGCCCACAGGTCTCCGGAAGCGAGCAGTACTTC.

This clone was seen more than once but under ten times. The chain links TRBV19 to TRBJ1-5; perhaps TRBD1 as D (6 bases). V lost 3 bases, J lost 3 bases, and 9 bases lay in between. This CDR3 has 14 residues. Germline loops: CDR1 LNHDA, CDR2 SQIVND (reference sequence). This CDR3 reads CASSIDRYNQPQHF. The CDR3 DNA reads TGTGCCAGTAGTATTGACAGGTACAATCAGCCCCAGCATTTT.

This chain uses TRBV4-2 with TRBJ2-6; a weak D match, TRBD2 (6 bases). V lost 0 bases to trimming and J lost 1 base, with 13 bases between them. Germline V gives CDR1 LGHNA, CDR2 YNFKEQ. This CDR3 is built from 18 residues. In DNA form, the CDR3 reads TGTGCCAGCAGCCAAGAATCGGATCGGGGGTCTGGGGCCAACGTCCTGACTTTC. Translating gives CASSQESDRGSGANVLTF.

This CDR3 is CASSNSLGQGSEKLFF. The CDR3 DNA reads as TGTGCCAGCAGCAACTCATTGGGACAGGGAAGCGAAAAACTGTTTTTT. The rearrangement joins TRBV25-1 to TRBJ1-4, with 9 bases identical to TRBD1. This CDR3 comprises 16 residues. The V gene's germline CDR1 is MGHDK and CDR2 SYGVNS. The J segment lost 8 bases and the V segment lost 6 bases, leaving 13 bases of the junction unmatched.

The CDR3 nucleotides read TGCGCCAGCAGTCCACCGGGACAGGGCCCCGCGCGGTATGGCTACACCTTC. Its translation is CASSPPGQGPARYGYTF. The chain employs TRBV23-1 and TRBJ1-2; 9 bases match TRBD1. TRBV23-1 is assigned to the ORF class and has an uncertain function. The CDR3 extends over 17 amino acids. With V trimmed by 4 bases and J by 5 bases, 14 bases remained unmatched.

The chain has TRBV5-1 and TRBJ1-3; D is undetermined. The germline V gene encodes CDR1 SGHRS and CDR2 YFSETQ. Trimming pared 1 base from V and 4 bases from J, leaving 12 bases between. This CDR3 is built from 15 residues. The CDR3 DNA sequence: TGCGCCAGCAGCTTGAAGCTGGAACTCGGAAACACCATATATTTT. It codes for CASSLKLELGNTIYF.

The rearrangement joins TRBV7-2 to TRBJ2-5, with no clear D. This CDR3 is built from 12 residues. Germline V gene sequence: CDR1 SGHTA, CDR2 FQGNSA. Trimming removed 0 bases at V and 5 bases at J, with 4 bases between. CDR3 bases: TGTGCCAGCAGCTTAGCAAGCGAGACCCAGTACTTC. Its protein product is CASSLASETQYF.

This rearrangement joins TRBV7-3 to TRBJ2-2; perhaps TRBD2 as D (5 bases). Trimming left V 2 bases short and J 0 bases short, with 13 bases between. This CDR3 has 17 residues. Germline V gene data show CDR1 as SGHTA and CDR2 as FQGTGA. DNA of the CDR3: TGTGCCAGCAGCTTATTGGGAGACCGTGCGAACACCGGGGAGCTGTTTTTT. It yields the protein CASSLLGDRANTGELFF.

The CDR3 region has the DNA TGTGCCAGTAGTTCAAACCCGGACTACCTCGGCAATGAGCAGTTCTTC. Translation: CASSSNPDYLGNEQFF. The genes are TRBV19 and TRBJ2-1; tentatively, D is TRBD2 (6 bases). Trimming took 5 bases from V and 6 from J, leaving 20 bases between them. Germline CDR1 is LNHDA and CDR2 is SQIVND (reference sequence). This CDR3 is built from 16 residues.

V usage is TRBV7-3 and J usage is TRBJ2-5, with D perhaps TRBD1 (6 bases). V lost 1 base and J lost 4, with 13 bases in between. This CDR3 spans 15 amino acids. Per the germline V gene, CDR1 is SGHTA and CDR2 is FQGTGA. The DNA for the CDR3 is TGTGCCAGCAGCTTAAACCCCGGACAGACAGAGACCCAGTACTTC. This translates into CASSLNPGQTETQYF.

There are a few counts of this clone. V and J are TRBV19 and TRBJ2-7; no reliable D call. The germline V and J ends were trimmed by 6 bases and 6 bases, with 15 bases remaining between them. Germline V gene data show CDR1 as LNHDA and CDR2 as SQIVND (reference sequence). The CDR3 runs to 13 residues. The CDR3 loop reads CASRDLLLREQYF. The CDR3 nucleotides are TGTGCCAGTAGGGACCTTCTTTTGCGCGAGCAGTACTTC. Variable domain in full (rest from reference TRBV19 and TRBJ2-7): DGGITQSPKYLFRKEGQNVTLSCEQNLNHDAMYWYRQDPGQGLRLIYYSQIVNDFQKGDIAEGYSVSREKKESFPLTVTSAQKNPTAFYLCASRDLLLREQYFGPGTRLTVT.

A single count supports this clone. CDR3 sequence (DNA): TGTGCCAGCAGTTTAGGGGGGACAGGAGAAGCTTTCTTT. Amino acids: CASSLGGTGEAFF. The genes are TRBV28 and TRBJ1-1; 8 bases line up with TRBD1. Germline V CDR1 and CDR2: MDHEN, SYDVKM. The CDR3 loop spans 13 amino acids. The V segment lost 2 bases and the J segment 8 bases; nucleotides outside the gene matches: 4.

The V call is TRBV5-1, the J call TRBJ2-1; D is undetermined. Germline CDR1 SGHRS, CDR2 YFSETQ. CDR3 length: 15 amino acids. Trimming cost V 5 bases and J 9 bases, with 21 bases left between them. The CDR3 protein is CASRPPGLTSSEQFF. CDR3 sequence (DNA): TGCGCCAGCAGGCCCCCTGGCCTTACTTCGAGTGAGCAGTTCTTC.